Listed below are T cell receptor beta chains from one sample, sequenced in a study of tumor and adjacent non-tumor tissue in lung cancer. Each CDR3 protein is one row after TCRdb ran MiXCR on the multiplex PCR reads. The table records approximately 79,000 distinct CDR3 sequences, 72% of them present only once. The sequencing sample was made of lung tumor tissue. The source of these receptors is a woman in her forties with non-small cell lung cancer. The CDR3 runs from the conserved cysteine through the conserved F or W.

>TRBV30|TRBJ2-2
CACSGTDTGELFF
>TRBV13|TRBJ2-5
CASSFRTSEETQYF
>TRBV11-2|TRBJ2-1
CASSSHIVTCGGLREQFF
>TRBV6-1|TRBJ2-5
CAGNSGFGETQYF
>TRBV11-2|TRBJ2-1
CDSSLGLTSGGHEQFF
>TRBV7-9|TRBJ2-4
CASSLGRDQNIRYF
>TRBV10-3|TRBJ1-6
CDSSGGGSNSPLQF
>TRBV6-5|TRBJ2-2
CASTYRTPGELFF
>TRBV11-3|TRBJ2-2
CANSPHQSTSNTGELFF
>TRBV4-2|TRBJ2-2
CASSQCGAGAGTGELFF
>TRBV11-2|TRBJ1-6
CASCLASVNNSPLHF
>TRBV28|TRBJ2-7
CASREAGGQSYEQYF
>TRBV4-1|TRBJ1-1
CTSSPGTGAAFF
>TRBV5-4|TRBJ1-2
CASSLESYGYTF
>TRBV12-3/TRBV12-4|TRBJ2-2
CANSYGGLELFF
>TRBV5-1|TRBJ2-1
CASSLGGQTGEQFF
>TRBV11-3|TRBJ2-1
CASSLSITLPEQFF
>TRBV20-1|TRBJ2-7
CSANPLQGYYEQYF
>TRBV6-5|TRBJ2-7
CASSYSSPDTPYEKYF
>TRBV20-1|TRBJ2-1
CSALFQTDEQFF
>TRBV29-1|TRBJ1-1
CSVGDRLNTKAFF
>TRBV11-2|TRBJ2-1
CVNSLVRLSVFF
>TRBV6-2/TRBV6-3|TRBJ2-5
CASSADSPGLGATQYF
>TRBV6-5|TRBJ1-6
CASSYKAEASTSSYNSPLHF
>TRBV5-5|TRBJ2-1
CASSFGPSSYNEHFF
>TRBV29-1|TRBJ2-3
CSALLVVGITDTQYF
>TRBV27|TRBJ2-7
CASRPIGSYEQYF
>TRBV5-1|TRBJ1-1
CASSFGMNTEAFF
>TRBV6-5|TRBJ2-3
CASELAGGPIDTQYF
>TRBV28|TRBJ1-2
CVSSLGLRGYTF
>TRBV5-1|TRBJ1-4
CASGYTEVWGGEKLFF